The T cell receptor beta chain under discussion was sequenced for a study of a mutant IDH1 vaccine in newly diagnosed glioma. As for the study in general: Across weeks 1, 3, 5, 7, 11, 15, 19 and 23, patients received a vaccination each time, eight in all. There were approximately 62% males and approximately 38% females among treated patients, whose mean age was 40.4 years. The initiation of vaccination occurred 4-6 weeks after radiotherapy alone, or with temozolomide cycles.

Repertoires were generated with immunoSEQ multiplex PCR, while TCRdb's copy carries only in-frame clones and drops some. The table has 50,000 to 70,000 clones, 87% seen once. The CDR3 extends over 14 amino acids. CDR1 and CDR2 (germline): PRHDT, FYEKMQ (reference sequence). Time point noted: week 23, last vaccination. Vaccination comprised doses that each held 300 ug of mutant IDH1 20-mer peptide, plus topical imiquimod. A word on this clone: Antigen specificity is unknown. At one end, the junction sequence differs from germline, possibly due to a read error.

The sample here was PBMCs, taken from a glioma patient whose treatment included an IDH1 peptide vaccine. V is TRBV13 and J is TRBJ2-7, with D perhaps TRBD1 (8 bases). The clonotype originates from a man between 35 and 55 years old with glioma. In DNA form, the CDR3 reads TGTGCCAGCAGCCTAGGACAGGGAGGGGACGAGCAGTACTTC. Its translation: CASSLGQGGDEQYF. Together with reference TRBV13 and TRBJ2-7, the CDR3 gives the full variable domain: AAGVIQSPRHLIKEKRETATLKCYPIPRHDTVYWYQQGPGQDPQFLISFYEKMQSDKGSIPDRFSAQQFSDYHSELNMSSLELGDSALYFCASSLGQGGDEQYFGPGTRLTVT.